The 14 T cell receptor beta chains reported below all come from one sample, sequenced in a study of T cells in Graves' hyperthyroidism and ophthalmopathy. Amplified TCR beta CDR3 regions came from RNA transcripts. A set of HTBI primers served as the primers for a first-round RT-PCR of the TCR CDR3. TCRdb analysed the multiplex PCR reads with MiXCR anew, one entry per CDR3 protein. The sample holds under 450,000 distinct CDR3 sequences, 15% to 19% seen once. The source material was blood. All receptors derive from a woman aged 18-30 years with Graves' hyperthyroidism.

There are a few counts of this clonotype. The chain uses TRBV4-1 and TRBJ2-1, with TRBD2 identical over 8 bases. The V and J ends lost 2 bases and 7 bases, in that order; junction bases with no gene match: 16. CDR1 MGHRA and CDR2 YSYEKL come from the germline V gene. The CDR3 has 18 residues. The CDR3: CASSQLMSGGRIGNEQFF. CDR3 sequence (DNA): TGCGCCAGCAGCCAACTGATGTCTGGCGGGAGGATCGGGAATGAGCAGTTCTTC.

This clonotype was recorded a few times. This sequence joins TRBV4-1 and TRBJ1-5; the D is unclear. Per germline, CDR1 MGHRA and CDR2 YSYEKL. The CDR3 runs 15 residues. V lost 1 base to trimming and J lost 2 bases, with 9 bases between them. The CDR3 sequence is CASSQGIIGNQPQHF. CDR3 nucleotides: TGCGCCAGCAGCCAAGGTATCATTGGCAATCAGCCCCAGCATTTT.

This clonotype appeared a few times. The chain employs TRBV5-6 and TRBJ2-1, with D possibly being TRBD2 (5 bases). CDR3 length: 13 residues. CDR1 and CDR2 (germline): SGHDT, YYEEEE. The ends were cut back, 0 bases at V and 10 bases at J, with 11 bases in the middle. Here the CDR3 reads CASSLGAGGEQFF. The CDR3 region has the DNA TGTGCCAGCAGCTTGGGGGCGGGTGGAGAGCAGTTCTTC.

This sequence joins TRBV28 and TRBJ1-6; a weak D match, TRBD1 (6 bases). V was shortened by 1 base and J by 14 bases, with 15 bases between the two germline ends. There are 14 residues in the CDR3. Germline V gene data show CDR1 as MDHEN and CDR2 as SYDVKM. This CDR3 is CASSLYGQTMTLHF. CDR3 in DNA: TGTGCCAGCAGTTTATACGGACAGACCATGACCCTCCACTTT.

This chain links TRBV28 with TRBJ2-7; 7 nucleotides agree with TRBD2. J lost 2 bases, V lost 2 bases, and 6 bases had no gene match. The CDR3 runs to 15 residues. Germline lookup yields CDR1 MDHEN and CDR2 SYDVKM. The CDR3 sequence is CASSLGGSLTYEQYF. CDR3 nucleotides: TGTGCCAGCAGTTTAGGCGGGAGCCTCACCTACGAGCAGTACTTC.

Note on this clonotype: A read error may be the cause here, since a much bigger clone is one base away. The CDR3 DNA is TGTGCCAGCAGCCAACAGAGGAACACTGAAGCTTTCTTT. It encodes CASSQQRNTEAFF. The chain uses TRBV6-1 and TRBJ1-1; no reliable D call. This CDR3 comprises 13 residues. CDR1 MNHNS and CDR2 SASEGT come from the germline V gene. Trimming took 6 bases from V and 1 from J, leaving 9 bases between them.

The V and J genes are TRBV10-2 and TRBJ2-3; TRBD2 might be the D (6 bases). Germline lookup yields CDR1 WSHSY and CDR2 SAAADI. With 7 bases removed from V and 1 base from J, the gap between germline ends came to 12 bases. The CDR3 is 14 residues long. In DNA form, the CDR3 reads TGCGCCAGCAAACTAGGAGGGGGCACAGATACGCAGTATTTT. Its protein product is CASKLGGGTDTQYF.

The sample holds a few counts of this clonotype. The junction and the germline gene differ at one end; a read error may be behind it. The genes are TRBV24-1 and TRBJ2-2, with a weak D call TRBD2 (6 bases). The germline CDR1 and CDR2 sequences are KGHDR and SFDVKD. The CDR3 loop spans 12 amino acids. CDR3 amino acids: CATSSESGGLFF. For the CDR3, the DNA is TGTGCCACCAGTTCGGAGTCCGGGGGGCTGTTTTTT.

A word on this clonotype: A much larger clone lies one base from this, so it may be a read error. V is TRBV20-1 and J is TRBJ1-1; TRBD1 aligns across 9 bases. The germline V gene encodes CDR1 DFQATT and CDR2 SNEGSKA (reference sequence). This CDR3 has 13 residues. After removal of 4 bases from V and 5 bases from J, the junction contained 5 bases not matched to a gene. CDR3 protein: CSATRDRETEAFF. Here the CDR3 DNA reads TGCAGTGCTACTAGGGACAGGGAGACTGAAGCTTTCTTT.

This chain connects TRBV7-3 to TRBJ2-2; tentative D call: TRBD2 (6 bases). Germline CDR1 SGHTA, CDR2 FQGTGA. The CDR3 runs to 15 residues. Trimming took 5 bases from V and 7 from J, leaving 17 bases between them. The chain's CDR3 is CASSPRGPFDGELFF. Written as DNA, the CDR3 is TGTGCCAGCAGCCCGCGGGGTCCTTTTGACGGGGAGCTGTTTTTT.

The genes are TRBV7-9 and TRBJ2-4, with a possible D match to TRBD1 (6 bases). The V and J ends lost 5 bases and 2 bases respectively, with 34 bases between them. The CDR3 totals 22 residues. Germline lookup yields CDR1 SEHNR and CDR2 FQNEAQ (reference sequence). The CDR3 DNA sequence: TGTGCCAGCAGCCTCACCTCCCACGTGCAGGGGAAAATCATAGACTCCAAAAACATTCAGTACTTC. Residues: CASSLTSHVQGKIIDSKNIQYF.

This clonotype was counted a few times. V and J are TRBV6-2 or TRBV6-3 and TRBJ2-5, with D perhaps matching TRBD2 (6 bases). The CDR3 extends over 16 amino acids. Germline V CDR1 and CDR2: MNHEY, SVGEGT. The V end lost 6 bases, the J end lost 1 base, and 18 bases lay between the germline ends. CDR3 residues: CASRIWSGGLQETQYF. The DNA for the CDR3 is TGTGCCAGCAGGATCTGGAGTGGGGGACTCCAAGAGACCCAGTACTTC.

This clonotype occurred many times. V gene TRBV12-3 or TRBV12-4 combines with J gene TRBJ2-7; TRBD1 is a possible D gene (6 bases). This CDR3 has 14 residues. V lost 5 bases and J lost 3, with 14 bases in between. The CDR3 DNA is TGTGCCAGCAGTCCATCCGGGACATTCTACGAGCAGTACTTC. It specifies CASSPSGTFYEQYF.

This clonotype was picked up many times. Written as DNA, the CDR3 is TGTGCCAGCTCAGACGAACAGGGTACAGATACGCAGTATTTT. Its translation is CASSDEQGTDTQYF. The rearrangement joins TRBV18 to TRBJ2-3; D may be TRBD1 (6 bases). This CDR3 is 14 amino acids long. Trimming left V 5 bases short and J 3 bases short, with 12 bases between. Germline CDR1 KGHSH, CDR2 LQKENI.